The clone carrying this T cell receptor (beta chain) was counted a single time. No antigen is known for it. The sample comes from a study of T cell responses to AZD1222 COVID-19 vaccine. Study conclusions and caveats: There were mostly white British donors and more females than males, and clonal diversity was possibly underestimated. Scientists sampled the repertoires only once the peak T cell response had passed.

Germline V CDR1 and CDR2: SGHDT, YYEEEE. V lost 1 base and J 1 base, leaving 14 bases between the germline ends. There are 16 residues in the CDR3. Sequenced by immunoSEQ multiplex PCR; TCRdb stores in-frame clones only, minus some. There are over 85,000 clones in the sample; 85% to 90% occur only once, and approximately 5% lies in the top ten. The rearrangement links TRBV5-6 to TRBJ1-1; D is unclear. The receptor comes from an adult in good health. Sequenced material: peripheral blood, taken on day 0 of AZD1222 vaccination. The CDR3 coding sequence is TGTGCCAGCAGCTTGTTGTTATTGGGGAGGAACACTGAAGCTTTCTTT. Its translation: CASSLLLLGRNTEAFF.